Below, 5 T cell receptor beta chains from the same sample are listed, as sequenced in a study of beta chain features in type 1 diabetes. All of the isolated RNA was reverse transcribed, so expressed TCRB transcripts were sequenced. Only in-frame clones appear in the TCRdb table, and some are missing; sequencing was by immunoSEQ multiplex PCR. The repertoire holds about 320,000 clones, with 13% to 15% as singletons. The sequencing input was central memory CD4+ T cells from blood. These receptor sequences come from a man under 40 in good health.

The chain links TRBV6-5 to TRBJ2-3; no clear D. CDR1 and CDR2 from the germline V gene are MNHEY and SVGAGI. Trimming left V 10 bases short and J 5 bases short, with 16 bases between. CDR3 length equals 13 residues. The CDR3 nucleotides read TGTGCCATCACCCCGGATAGTGGAGATACGCAGTATTTT. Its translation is CAITPDSGDTQYF.

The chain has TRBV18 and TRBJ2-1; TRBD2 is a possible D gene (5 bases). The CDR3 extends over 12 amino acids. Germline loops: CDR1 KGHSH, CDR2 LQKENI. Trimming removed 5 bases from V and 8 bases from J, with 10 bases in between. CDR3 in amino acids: CASSSRRDEQFF. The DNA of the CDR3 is TGTGCCAGCTCATCCCGGCGGGATGAGCAGTTCTTC.

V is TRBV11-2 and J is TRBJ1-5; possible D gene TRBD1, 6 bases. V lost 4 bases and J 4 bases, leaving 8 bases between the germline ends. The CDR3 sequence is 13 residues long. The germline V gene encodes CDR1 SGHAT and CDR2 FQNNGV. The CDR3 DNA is TGTGCCAGCAGCTCTGACAGGAATCAGCCCCAGCATTTT. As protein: CASSSDRNQPQHF.

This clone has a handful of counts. CDR3 loop: CASSQAASSYSYGYTF. The DNA for the CDR3 is TGCGCCAGCAGCCAAGCCGCTTCCAGTTATAGCTATGGCTACACCTTC. The V and J genes are TRBV4-1 and TRBJ1-2; D gene unclear. This CDR3 is built from 16 residues. In germline, CDR1 is MGHRA, CDR2 YSYEKL. V was trimmed by 1 base and J by 4 bases, leaving 16 bases between them.

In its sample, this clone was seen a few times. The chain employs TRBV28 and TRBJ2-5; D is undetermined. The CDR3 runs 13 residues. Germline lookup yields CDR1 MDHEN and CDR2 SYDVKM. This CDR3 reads CAASSQAKETQYF. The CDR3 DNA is TGTGCAGCCTCTTCTCAGGCTAAAGAGACCCAGTACTTC.